Presented here are 26 T cell receptor beta chains from one specimen sequenced in a study of T-cell memory formation after mild COVID-19. TCRdb called the 5' RACE reads again in MiXCR, with one record for every CDR3 protein. In the table there are about 7,100 distinct CDR3 sequences, 58% of which are singletons. The sample consisted of PBMCs or a T cell subset sorted from them (not recorded which). The receptors stem from an adult who had mild COVID-19 (a few samples of this study predate the infection). Cell type and time point are not known.

Judged by abundance, this clonotype is medium-sized. The chain uses TRBV7-6 and TRBJ2-6; TRBD1 matches 11 bases. The V gene end was trimmed by 4 bases and the J gene end by 4 bases; junction bases not matched to a gene: 12. Germline CDR1 SGHVS, CDR2 FNYEAQ. The CDR3 length is 19 residues. CDR3 in amino acids: CASSSPRGQGVPGANVLTF. Here the CDR3 DNA reads TGTGCCAGCAGCTCTCCCCGGGGACAGGGGGTTCCAGGGGCCAACGTCCTGACTTTC.

By its share, this clonotype is medium-sized. This chain connects TRBV7-9 to TRBJ2-7; the D gene is possibly TRBD2 (5 bases). CDR1 and CDR2 from the germline V gene are SEHNR and FQNEAQ (reference sequence). The length of the CDR3 is 12 residues. Trimming removed 5 bases at V and 7 bases at J, with 12 bases between. CDR3 bases: TGTGCCAGCAGCCTGGACTGGGAAGAGCAGTACGTC. Protein product: CASSLDWEEQYV.

The V gene is TRBV15, the J gene TRBJ1-4; TRBD1 might be the D (6 bases). V was shortened by 8 bases and J by 8 bases, with 18 bases between the two germline ends. The CDR3 spans 14 residues. Germline values: CDR1 LNHNV, CDR2 YYDKDF (reference sequence). The CDR3 here is CATAPRGVGEKLFF. For the CDR3, the DNA is TGTGCCACCGCACCTAGGGGGGTAGGAGAAAAACTGTTTTTT. Using reference TRBV15 and TRBJ1-4 for the parts outside the CDR3, the full variable domain is DAMVIQNPRYQVTQFGKPVTLSCSQTLNHNVMYWYQQKSSQAPKLLFHYYDKDFNNEADTPDNFQSRRPNTSFCFLDIRSPGLGDTAMYLCATAPRGVGEKLFFGSGTQLSVL.

The gene calls are TRBV12-3 or TRBV12-4 and TRBJ2-7, with 10 positions matching TRBD2. The CDR3 totals 15 residues. V lost 3 bases, J lost 1 base, and 3 bases stayed unmatched. The CDR3 nucleotides are TGTGCCAGCAGTTTTGGACTAGCGGCGTCCTACGAGCAGTACTTC. This gives the protein CASSFGLAASYEQYF.

By sample share, this clonotype is medium-sized (0.01 to 0.1%). V is TRBV12-3 or TRBV12-4 and J is TRBJ2-1, with a possible D match to TRBD2 (5 bases). CDR3 size: 15 residues. V was pared by 7 bases and J by 0 bases, with 13 bases between. This chain's CDR3 is CASTVGGDSYNEQFF. For the CDR3, the DNA is TGTGCCAGCACCGTAGGAGGCGACTCCTACAATGAGCAGTTCTTC.

This clonotype ranks as medium-sized (0.01 to 0.1%). The J gene is TRBJ2-2, the V gene TRBV7-7, with D tentatively TRBD2 (7 bases). From germline, CDR1 is SSHAT and CDR2 FNYEAQ (reference sequence). V was cut by 0 bases and J by 4 bases, with 15 bases left in between. The CDR3 consists of 17 residues. The CDR3: CASSLAPGGQSTGELFF. CDR3 DNA sequence: TGTGCCAGCAGCTTAGCCCCCGGGGGGCAGAGCACCGGGGAGCTGTTTTTT.

The chain has TRBV7-9 and TRBJ2-3, with 9 bases lining up with TRBD1. The V gene end was trimmed by 7 bases and the J gene end by 0 bases; junction bases not matched to a gene: 2. There are 14 residues in the CDR3. Germline lookup yields CDR1 SEHNR and CDR2 FQNEAQ (reference sequence). This CDR3 is CASIGTGSTDTQYF. The CDR3 DNA reads as TGTGCCAGCATCGGGACAGGGAGCACAGATACGCAGTATTTT.

This chain joins TRBV7-9 and TRBJ1-2; no clear D. Trimming cost V 2 bases and J 8 bases, with 12 bases left between them. The germline V gene has CDR1 SEHNR and CDR2 FQNEAQ (reference sequence). This CDR3 spans 13 amino acids. CDR3: CASSLRDSGGYTF. DNA of the CDR3: TGTGCCAGCAGCTTAAGGGATTCGGGCGGCTACACCTTC.

This sequence joins TRBV9 and TRBJ2-5; 8 bases are a match to TRBD1. The CDR3 loop spans 14 amino acids. Germline CDR1 reads SGDLS; CDR2 reads YYNGEE. The junction had 6 bases not matched to a gene; V was cut back by 4 bases and J by 4 bases. CDR3 protein: CASSKTGAGETQYF. The CDR3 DNA reads as TGTGCCAGCAGCAAGACAGGGGCGGGAGAGACCCAGTACTTC.

The chain carries TRBV12-3 or TRBV12-4 and TRBJ2-7, with a tentative D call TRBD2 (6 bases). This CDR3 spans 17 amino acids. Trimming stripped 5 bases from V and 2 bases from J, with 22 bases between. The CDR3 sequence: CASSLSRGARDPYEQYF. The CDR3 DNA is TGTGCCAGCAGTCTCTCACGGGGTGCGCGGGATCCCTACGAGCAGTACTTC.

The rearrangement uses TRBV24-1 and TRBJ1-1; D gene uncertain. Germline V gene lookup returns CDR1 KGHDR and CDR2 SFDVKD. Trimming left V 4 bases short and J 1 base short, with 9 bases between. The length of the CDR3 is 14 residues. For the CDR3, the DNA is TGTGCCACCAGTGAGGGCAGCGCGAACACTGAAGCTTTCTTT. Protein product: CATSEGSANTEAFF.

In this sample, this clonotype turned up many times. This chain joins TRBV4-2 and TRBJ1-2; a possible D gene is TRBD1 (6 bases). The CDR3 runs to 14 residues. V was clipped by 4 bases and J by 9 bases, with 18 bases between them. Germline loops: CDR1 LGHNA, CDR2 YNFKEQ. CDR3 region: CASSRDLLQGRYTF. Written as DNA, the CDR3 is TGTGCCAGCAGCCGAGACCTTCTACAGGGCCGCTACACCTTC.

The chain is built from TRBV5-1 and TRBJ1-6; D is perhaps TRBD1 (5 bases). Germline assignment: CDR1 SGHRS and CDR2 YFSETQ. V lost 3 bases and J 2 bases, leaving 18 bases between the germline ends. The CDR3 loop spans 18 amino acids. CDR3 sequence (DNA): TGCGCCAGCAGCTCGACCCCGGCAGGGCGGACCTATAATTCACCCCTCCACTTT. Residues: CASSSTPAGRTYNSPLHF.

This clonotype rates as medium-sized. The J gene is TRBJ1-2, the V gene TRBV11-2; TRBD1 aligns across 8 bases. V dropped 4 bases and J dropped 2; count of bases not matched to a gene: 6. CDR3 length: 15 amino acids. The germline V gene encodes CDR1 SGHAT and CDR2 FQNNGV. Written as DNA, the CDR3 is TGTGCCAGCAGCTCGATCCGGACAGGGAACTATGGCTACACCTTC. Translated: CASSSIRTGNYGYTF.

The rearrangement links TRBV19 to TRBJ1-2, with a tentative D call TRBD1 (6 bases). V was trimmed by 5 bases and J by 4 bases, leaving 11 bases between them. Germline V gene sequence: CDR1 LNHDA, CDR2 SQIVND (reference sequence). CDR3 length equals 13 residues. The CDR3 DNA reads TGTGCCAGTAGTTGGGGGGCCGGCTATGGCTACACCTTC. Translation: CASSWGAGYGYTF.

This rearrangement joins TRBV6-5 to TRBJ1-1; D not certain. There are 14 residues in the CDR3. Germline assignment: CDR1 MNHEY and CDR2 SVGAGI. V gave up 3 bases and J gave up 1 base, with 9 bases separating them. The CDR3 nucleotides are TGTGCCAGCAGTTATTCGGTTCGGAACACTGAAGCTTTCTTT. This translates into CASSYSVRNTEAFF.

The CDR3 protein is CASSQEKGRTYEQYF. CDR3 DNA: TGCGCCAGCAGCCAAGAAAAGGGCCGAACCTACGAGCAGTACTTC. V gene TRBV4-1 combines with J gene TRBJ2-7; D unresolved. Trimming pared 0 bases from V and 2 bases from J, leaving 11 bases between. CDR1 is MGHRA, CDR2 YSYEKL, per germline. The CDR3 consists of 15 residues.

This clonotype was recorded many times. The CDR3 here is CSARLGTLNPQFF. The CDR3 DNA reads as TGCAGTGCTAGATTAGGGACTTTAAACCCCCAGTTCTTC. This chain connects TRBV20-1 to TRBJ2-1, with D possibly matching TRBD2 (6 bases). The V gene lost 2 bases and the J gene lost 13 bases, with 18 bases spanning the gap. CDR1 is DFQATT and CDR2 is SNEGSKA in the germline V gene (reference sequence). The CDR3 contains 13 residues.

This clonotype appeared once. The chain couples TRBV12-3 or TRBV12-4 to TRBJ2-1; 7 bases line up with TRBD1. The CDR3 consists of 15 residues. J was trimmed by 4 bases and V by 4 bases; bases with no gene match: 7. CDR3 protein: CASSWVGGEYNEQFF. CDR3 bases: TGTGCCAGCAGTTGGGTAGGGGGCGAATACAATGAGCAGTTCTTC.

The chain recombines TRBV4-3 with TRBJ1-5; no definite D call. V lost 1 base and J 3 bases, leaving 10 bases between the germline ends. Germline assignment: CDR1 LGHNA and CDR2 YSLEER. There are 15 residues in the CDR3. CDR3 region: CASSQASGHNQPQHF. The CDR3 region has the DNA TGCGCCAGCAGCCAAGCCTCGGGCCACAATCAGCCCCAGCATTTT.

This chain connects TRBV9 to TRBJ2-1; 8 bases match TRBD2. CDR3 length equals 13 residues. Germline CDR1 SGDLS, CDR2 YYNGEE. Unmatched junction bases numbered 1, after V lost 0 bases and J lost 8 bases. CDR3 sequence (DNA): TGTGCCAGCAGCGTAGAACTAGCGGATGAGCAGTTCTTC. Its protein is CASSVELADEQFF.

The CDR3 protein is CASSPTPGVSNQPQHF. The CDR3 nucleotides are TGTGCCAGCAGCCCAACTCCGGGGGTTAGCAATCAGCCCCAGCATTTT. The rearrangement links TRBV4-2 to TRBJ1-5; D is perhaps TRBD1 (5 bases). CDR3 length: 16 residues. The germline V gene has CDR1 LGHNA and CDR2 YNFKEQ. Trimming shortened V by 4 bases and J by 0 bases, and 13 bases separated the two germline ends.

In this sample, this clonotype turned up many times. The chain has TRBV27 and TRBJ2-7; TRBD2 aligns across 7 bases. Germline lookup yields CDR1 MNHEY and CDR2 SMNVEV (reference sequence). The V segment lost 6 bases and the J segment 2 bases; nucleotides outside the gene matches: 10. CDR3 length: 15 amino acids. The DNA of the CDR3 is TGTGCCAGCAGCCAATGGGGGGGTACGCCCTACGAGCAGTACTTC. This encodes CASSQWGGTPYEQYF.

The chain employs TRBV7-2 and TRBJ2-5; D unclear. The ends were cut back, 1 base at V and 2 bases at J, with 8 bases in the middle. The CDR3 has 14 residues. CDR1 is SGHTA, CDR2 FQGNSA, per germline. In nucleotides, the CDR3 is TGTGCCAGCAGCTTAGGCCAGGCGCAAGAGACCCAGTACTTC. Protein: CASSLGQAQETQYF.

This clonotype is medium-sized by share. The genes are TRBV5-4 and TRBJ2-5, with TRBD1 as a possible D gene (6 bases). In germline, CDR1 is SGHNT, CDR2 YYREEE (reference sequence). The CDR3 has 14 residues. V dropped 4 bases and J dropped 2 bases, with 12 bases sitting between them. CDR3 nucleotide sequence: TGTGCCAGCAGCCACGTTACAGGGCAAGAGACCCAGTACTTC. This gives the protein CASSHVTGQETQYF.

The CDR3 coding sequence is TGTGCCACCAGCAGAGGACAGAAAGAGACCCAGTACTTC. This sequence encodes CATSRGQKETQYF. The V call is TRBV15, the J call TRBJ2-5; weak D call: TRBD1 (5 bases). Looked up from germline, CDR1 is LNHNV and CDR2 is YYDKDF (reference sequence). This CDR3 is 13 amino acids long. V shed 1 base and J shed 3 bases, with 6 bases lying between them. Variable domain in full (rest from reference TRBV15 and TRBJ2-5): DAMVIQNPRYQVTQFGKPVTLSCSQTLNHNVMYWYQQKSSQAPKLLFHYYDKDFNNEADTPDNFQSRRPNTSFCFLDIRSPGLGDTAMYLCATSRGQKETQYFGPGTRLLVL.